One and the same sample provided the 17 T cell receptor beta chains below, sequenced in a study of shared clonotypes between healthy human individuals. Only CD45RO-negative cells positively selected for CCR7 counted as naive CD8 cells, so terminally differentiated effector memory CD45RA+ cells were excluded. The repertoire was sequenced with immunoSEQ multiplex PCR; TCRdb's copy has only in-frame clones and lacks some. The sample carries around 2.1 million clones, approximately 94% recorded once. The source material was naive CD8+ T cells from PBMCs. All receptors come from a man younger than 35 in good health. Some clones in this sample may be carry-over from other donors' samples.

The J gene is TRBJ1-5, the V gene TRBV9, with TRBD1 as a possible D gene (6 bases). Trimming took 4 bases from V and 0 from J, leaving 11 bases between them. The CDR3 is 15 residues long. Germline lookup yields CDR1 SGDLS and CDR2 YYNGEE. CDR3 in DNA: TGTGCCAGCAGCCCCGGACAGTATAGCAATCAGCCCCAGCATTTT. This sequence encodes CASSPGQYSNQPQHF.

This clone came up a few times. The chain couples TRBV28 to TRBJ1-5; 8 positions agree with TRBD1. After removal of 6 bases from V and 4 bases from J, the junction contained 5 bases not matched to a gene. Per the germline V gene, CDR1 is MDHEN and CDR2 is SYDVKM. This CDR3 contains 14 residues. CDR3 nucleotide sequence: TGTGCCAGCAGCGACAGGGGCGGGAATCAGCCCCAGCATTTT. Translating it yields CASSDRGGNQPQHF.

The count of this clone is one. The CDR3 reads CASSRVRSYEQYF. CDR3 sequence (DNA): TGTGCCAGCAGCCGGGTCCGCTCCTACGAGCAGTACTTC. V is TRBV11-2 and J is TRBJ2-7; D is unresolved. This CDR3 contains 13 residues. CDR1 and CDR2 (germline): SGHAT, FQNNGV. V lost 5 bases, J lost 0 bases, and 8 bases lay in between.

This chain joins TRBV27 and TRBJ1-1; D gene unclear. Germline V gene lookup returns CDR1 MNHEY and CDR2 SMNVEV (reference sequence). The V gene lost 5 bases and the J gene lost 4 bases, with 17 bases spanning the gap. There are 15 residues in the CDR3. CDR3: CASSPRAGKVTEAFF. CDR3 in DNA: TGTGCCAGCAGTCCCCGGGCCGGAAAGGTCACTGAAGCTTTCTTT.

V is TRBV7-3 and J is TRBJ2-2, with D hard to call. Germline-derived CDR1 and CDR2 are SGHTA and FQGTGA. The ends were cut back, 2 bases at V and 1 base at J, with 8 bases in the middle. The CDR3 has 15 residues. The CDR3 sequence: CASSLYQENTGELFF. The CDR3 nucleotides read TGTGCCAGCAGCTTATATCAGGAGAACACCGGGGAGCTGTTTTTT.

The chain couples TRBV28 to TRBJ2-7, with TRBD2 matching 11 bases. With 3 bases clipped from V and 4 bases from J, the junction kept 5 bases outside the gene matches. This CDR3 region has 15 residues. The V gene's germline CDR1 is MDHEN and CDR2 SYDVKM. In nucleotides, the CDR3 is TGTGCCAGCAGTTTTATAGCGGGAGGGGTATACGAGCAGTACTTC. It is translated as CASSFIAGGVYEQYF.

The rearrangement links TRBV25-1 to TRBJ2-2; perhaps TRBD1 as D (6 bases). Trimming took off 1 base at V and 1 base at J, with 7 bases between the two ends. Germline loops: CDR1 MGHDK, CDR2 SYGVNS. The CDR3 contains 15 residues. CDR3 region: CASSEWGQNTGELFF. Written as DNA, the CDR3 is TGTGCCAGCAGTGAATGGGGACAGAACACCGGGGAGCTGTTTTTT.

This CDR3 is CASSLFSVSPNEKLFF. The CDR3 coding sequence is TGTGCCAGCAGCTTATTTAGCGTCAGTCCTAATGAAAAACTGTTTTTT. This chain uses TRBV7-9 with TRBJ1-4; no definite D call. Germline assignment: CDR1 SEHNR and CDR2 FQNEAQ (reference sequence). The CDR3 runs 16 residues. V gave up 2 bases and J gave up 3 bases, with 13 bases separating them.

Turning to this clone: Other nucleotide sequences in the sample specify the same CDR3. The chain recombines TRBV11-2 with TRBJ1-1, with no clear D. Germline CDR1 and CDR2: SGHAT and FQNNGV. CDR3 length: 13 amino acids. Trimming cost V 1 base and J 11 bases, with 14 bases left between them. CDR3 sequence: CASSLGPGSGAFF. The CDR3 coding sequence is TGTGCCAGCAGCTTAGGCCCGGGTTCGGGGGCTTTCTTT.

The CDR3 spells CASSQGQGTSYEQYF. The CDR3 nucleotides read TGCGCCAGTTCCCAAGGACAGGGGACTTCCTACGAGCAGTACTTC. The V call is TRBV5-1, the J call TRBJ2-7, with 9 bases that match TRBD1. CDR3 length: 15 amino acids. Germline V CDR1 and CDR2: SGHRS, YFSETQ. V dropped 8 bases and J dropped 1; count of bases not matched to a gene: 10. Based on the CDR3 plus reference TRBV5-1 and TRBJ2-7, the full variable domain is KAGVTQTPRYLIKTRGQQVTLSCSPISGHRSVSWYQQTPGQGLQFLFEYFSETQRNKGNFPGRFSGRQFSNSRSEMNVSTLELGDSALYLCASSQGQGTSYEQYFGPGTRLTVT.

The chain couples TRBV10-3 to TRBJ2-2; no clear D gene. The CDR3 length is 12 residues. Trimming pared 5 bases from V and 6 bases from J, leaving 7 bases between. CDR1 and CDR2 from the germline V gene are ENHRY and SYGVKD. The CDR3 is CAISPSAGELFF. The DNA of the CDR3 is TGTGCCATCAGTCCATCGGCCGGGGAGCTGTTTTTT.

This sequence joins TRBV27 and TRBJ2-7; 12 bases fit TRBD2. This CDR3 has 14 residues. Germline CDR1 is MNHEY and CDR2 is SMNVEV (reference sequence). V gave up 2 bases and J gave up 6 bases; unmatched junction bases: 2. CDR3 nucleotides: TGTGCCAGCAGTTTAATGACTAGCGGGAGCGAGCAGTACTTC. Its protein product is CASSLMTSGSEQYF.

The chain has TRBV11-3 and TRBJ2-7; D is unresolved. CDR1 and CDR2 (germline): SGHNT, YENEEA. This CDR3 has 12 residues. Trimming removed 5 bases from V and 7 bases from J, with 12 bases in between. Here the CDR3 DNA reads TGTGCCAGCAGCCCGATGGGGTGGGAGCAGTACTTC. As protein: CASSPMGWEQYF.

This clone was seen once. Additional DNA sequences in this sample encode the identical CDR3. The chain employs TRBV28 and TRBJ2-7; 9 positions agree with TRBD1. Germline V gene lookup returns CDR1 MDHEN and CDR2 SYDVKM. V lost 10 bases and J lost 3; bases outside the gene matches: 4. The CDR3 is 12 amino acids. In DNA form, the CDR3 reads TGTGCCACCCGGGACAGGGTCTACGAGCAGTACTTC. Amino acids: CATRDRVYEQYF.

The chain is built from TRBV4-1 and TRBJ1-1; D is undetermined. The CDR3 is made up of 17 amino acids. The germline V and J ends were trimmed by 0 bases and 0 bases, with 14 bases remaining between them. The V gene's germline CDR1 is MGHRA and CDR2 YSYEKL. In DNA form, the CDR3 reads TGCGCCAGCAGCCAAGATCAGTGGACGGACCTGAACACTGAAGCTTTCTTT. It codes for CASSQDQWTDLNTEAFF.

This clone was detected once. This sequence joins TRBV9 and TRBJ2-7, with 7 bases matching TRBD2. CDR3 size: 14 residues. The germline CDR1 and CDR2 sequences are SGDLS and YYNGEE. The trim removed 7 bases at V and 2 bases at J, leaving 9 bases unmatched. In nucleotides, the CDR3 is TGTGCCAGCGGAGCGGGAAGGGTCCCCTACGAGCAGTACTTC. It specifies CASGAGRVPYEQYF. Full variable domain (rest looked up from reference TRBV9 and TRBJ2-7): DSGVTQTPKHLITATGQRVTLRCSPRSGDLSVYWYQQSLDQGLQFLIQYYNGEERAKGNILERFSAQQFPDLHSELNLSSLELGDSALYFCASGAGRVPYEQYFGPGTRLTVT.

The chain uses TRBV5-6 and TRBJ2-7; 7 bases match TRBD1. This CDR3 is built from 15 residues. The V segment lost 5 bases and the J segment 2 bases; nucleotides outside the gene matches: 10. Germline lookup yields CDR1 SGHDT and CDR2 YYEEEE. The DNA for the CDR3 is TGTGCCAGCAGTATAGGACAGGTTGGACCCTACGAGCAGTACTTC. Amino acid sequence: CASSIGQVGPYEQYF.